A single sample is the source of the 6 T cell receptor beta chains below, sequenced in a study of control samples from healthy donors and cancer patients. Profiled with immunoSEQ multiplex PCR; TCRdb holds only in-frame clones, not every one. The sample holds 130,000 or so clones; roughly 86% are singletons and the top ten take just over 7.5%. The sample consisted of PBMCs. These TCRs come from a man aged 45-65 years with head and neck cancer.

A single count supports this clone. DNA for the CDR3: TGTGCCAGCAGTCCCGAGGGACAGGGGGCATCTGGCTACACCTTC. It codes for CASSPEGQGASGYTF. This chain joins TRBV28 and TRBJ1-2, with TRBD1 matching 12 bases. Germline V gene data show CDR1 as MDHEN and CDR2 as SYDVKM. The V segment lost 5 bases and the J segment 7 bases; nucleotides outside the gene matches: 8. The CDR3 has 15 amino acids.

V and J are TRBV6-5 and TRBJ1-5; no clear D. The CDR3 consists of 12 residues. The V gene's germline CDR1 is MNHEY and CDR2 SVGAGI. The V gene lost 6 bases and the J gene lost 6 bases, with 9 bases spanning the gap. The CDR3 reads CASSSLGQPQHF. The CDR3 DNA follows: TGTGCCAGCAGCTCCCTAGGTCAGCCCCAGCATTTT.

CDR3 coding DNA: TGTGCCAGCAGGGCGGCAGGAGGCGTCGCAAACATTCAGTACTTC. Translated, it gives CASRAAGGVANIQYF. The chain joins TRBV5-6 to TRBJ2-4; weak D call: TRBD2 (5 bases). V was shortened by 5 bases and J by 6 bases, with 18 bases between the two germline ends. CDR3 length equals 15 residues. Germline V lookup: CDR1 SGHDT, CDR2 YYEEEE.

The CDR3 loop is CASWGANVLTF. The CDR3 DNA reads as TGTGCCAGCTGGGGGGCCAACGTCCTGACTTTC. The rearrangement joins TRBV18 to TRBJ2-6; D gene uncertain. Trimming removed 7 bases at V and 4 bases at J, with 2 bases between. CDR3 size: 11 residues. CDR1 is KGHSH, CDR2 LQKENI, per germline.

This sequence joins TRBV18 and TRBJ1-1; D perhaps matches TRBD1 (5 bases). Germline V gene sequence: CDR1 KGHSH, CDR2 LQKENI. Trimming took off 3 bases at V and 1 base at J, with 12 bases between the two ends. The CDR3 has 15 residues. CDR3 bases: TGTGCCAGCTCACCGACAGTTTGGGGGAACACTGAAGCTTTCTTT. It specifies CASSPTVWGNTEAFF.

CDR3 DNA sequence: TGCGCCAGCAGCCAGAGCAATAGCGGGAGAGTCTACAATGAGCAGTTCTTC. This gives the protein CASSQSNSGRVYNEQFF. This chain links TRBV4-1 with TRBJ2-1, with 9 positions matching TRBD2. The CDR3 spans 17 residues. Germline-derived CDR1 and CDR2 are MGHRA and YSYEKL. Germline trimming cut 3 bases from V and 3 bases from J; bases unmatched to any gene: 9.